The 13 T cell receptor beta chains below all came from one sample that was sequenced in a study of cytomegalovirus exposure and HLA in healthy donors. TCRdb keeps only in-frame clones here, not all; method: immunoSEQ multiplex PCR. The top ten hold 0.83% of the sample, which has around 350,000 clones, about nine tenths seen once. Material: PBMCs. The receptor set was obtained from a woman aged 18-30 years in good health and CMV-seronegative.

Concerning this clone: Relative to the germline gene, one junction end is altered; a read error may explain this. CDR3 loop: CVSSSGVGRVETQYF. The DNA of the CDR3 is TGTGTCAGTAGTTCCGGTGTGGGGCGCGTTGAGACCCAGTACTTC. The rearrangement links TRBV19 to TRBJ2-5, with D possibly TRBD1 on 5 matching bases. CDR3 size: 15 residues. Germline loops: CDR1 LNHDA, CDR2 SQIVND (reference sequence).

The chain joins TRBV4-1 to TRBJ2-2, with TRBD1 matching over 10 bases. The V gene end was trimmed by 4 bases and the J gene end by 1 base; junction bases not matched to a gene: 6. Germline V lookup: CDR1 MGHRA, CDR2 YSYEKL. The CDR3 covers 17 residues. The CDR3 here is CASSPGQGVLNTGELFF. The CDR3 DNA is TGCGCCAGCAGCCCCGGACAGGGGGTGTTGAACACCGGGGAGCTGTTTTTT.

The table lists this clone with a count of one. The CDR3: CASGPGGSYNEQFF. The CDR3 DNA reads TGTGCTAGTGGCCCGGGAGGATCCTACAATGAGCAGTTCTTC. The chain links TRBV12-5 to TRBJ2-1; TRBD2 matches at 7 bases. CDR3 size: 14 residues. Unmatched junction bases numbered 3, after V lost 6 bases and J lost 1 base. Germline V gives CDR1 LGHNT, CDR2 FRNRAP.

This clone was observed a few times. The chain combines TRBV11-2 with TRBJ2-7; D is possibly TRBD2 (5 bases). The V and J ends lost 4 bases and 3 bases respectively, with 7 bases between them. The V gene's germline CDR1 is SGHAT and CDR2 FQNNGV. The CDR3 totals 12 residues. CDR3 in DNA: TGTGCCAGCAGCTCGGGGATCTACGAGCAGTACTTC. It translates to CASSSGIYEQYF.

CDR3 nucleotides: TGTGCCAGCAGTGCGGTGGGGCGCCGTTCCGAGCAGTACTTC. Its protein is CASSAVGRRSEQYF. The chain is built from TRBV2 and TRBJ2-7; the D gene is possibly TRBD1 (5 bases). This CDR3 comprises 14 residues. Germline CDR1 is SNHLY and CDR2 is FYNNEI. V lost 4 bases to trimming and J lost 6 bases, with 16 bases between them.

The chain recombines TRBV30 with TRBJ2-7; 7 nucleotides match TRBD1. CDR1 GTSNPN and CDR2 SVGIG come from the germline V gene (reference sequence). The CDR3 totals 13 residues. J gave up 4 bases and V 3 bases, and 6 bases lay outside the gene matches. The CDR3, as DNA: TGTGCCTGGAGCCGGGACAGAGGGTACGAGCAGTACTTC. This sequence encodes CAWSRDRGYEQYF.

This clone came up once. V gene TRBV2 combines with J gene TRBJ2-3, with 9 bases lining up with TRBD1. With V trimmed by 8 bases and J by 3 bases, 9 bases remained unmatched. CDR3 length: 15 residues. CDR1 SNHLY and CDR2 FYNNEI come from the germline V gene. This CDR3 is CASGGTGQSTDTQYF. The CDR3 DNA follows: TGTGCCAGCGGGGGGACAGGGCAAAGTACAGATACGCAGTATTTT.

The V and J genes are TRBV28 and TRBJ1-2; tentative D call: TRBD1 (5 bases). The length of the CDR3 is 14 residues. The germline V and J ends were trimmed by 2 bases and 7 bases, with 14 bases remaining between them. The V gene's germline CDR1 is MDHEN and CDR2 SYDVKM. CDR3 protein: CASSLGGRLGGYTF. Written as DNA, the CDR3 is TGTGCCAGCAGTTTAGGGGGGAGGCTGGGTGGCTACACCTTC.

V gene TRBV2 combines with J gene TRBJ2-1, with 7 bases identical to TRBD2. V was clipped by 5 bases and J by 6 bases; unmatched bases: 4. There are 13 residues in the CDR3. The germline gives CDR1 SNHLY, CDR2 FYNNEI. CDR3 sequence reads: CASSRDYINEQFF. DNA for the CDR3: TGTGCCAGCAGTAGGGACTACATCAATGAGCAGTTCTTC.

V and J are TRBV27 and TRBJ2-3, with a tentative D call TRBD2 (7 bases). The germline CDR1 and CDR2 sequences are MNHEY and SMNVEV (reference sequence). This CDR3 spans 17 amino acids. V was shortened by 4 bases and J by 1 base, with 18 bases between the two germline ends. This chain's CDR3 is CASSYKGGASRTDTQYF. DNA of the CDR3: TGTGCCAGCAGTTATAAGGGGGGGGCTTCTCGCACAGATACGCAGTATTTT.

The chain employs TRBV15 and TRBJ2-7; weak D call: TRBD2 (7 bases). Germline V gene lookup returns CDR1 LNHNV and CDR2 YYDKDF (reference sequence). The V end lost 3 bases, the J end lost 3 bases, and 18 bases lay between the germline ends. The CDR3 has 16 residues. The CDR3 coding sequence is TGTGCCACCAGCAGGGGGGCAACTAGCGCTCTCTACGAGCAGTACTTC. Residues: CATSRGATSALYEQYF.

The rearrangement joins TRBV7-6 to TRBJ2-7; 16 bases are shared with TRBD2. CDR1 and CDR2 (germline): SGHVS, FNYEAQ. This CDR3 is built from 17 residues. V shed 5 bases, J shed 0 bases, and the junction held 4 bases outside the gene matches. DNA of the CDR3: TGTGCCAGCAGCCCGGGACTAGCGGGGGGGACCTCCTACGAGCAGTACTTC. As protein: CASSPGLAGGTSYEQYF.

The V and J genes are TRBV2 and TRBJ2-3; 7 bases fit TRBD2. The V gene end was trimmed by 9 bases and the J gene end by 1 base; junction bases not matched to a gene: 7. Germline V gene data show CDR1 as SNHLY and CDR2 as FYNNEI. The CDR3 has 14 amino acids. CDR3 sequence reads: CARRAGMGTDTQYF. DNA for the CDR3: TGTGCCAGGAGAGCGGGGATGGGCACAGATACGCAGTATTTT.